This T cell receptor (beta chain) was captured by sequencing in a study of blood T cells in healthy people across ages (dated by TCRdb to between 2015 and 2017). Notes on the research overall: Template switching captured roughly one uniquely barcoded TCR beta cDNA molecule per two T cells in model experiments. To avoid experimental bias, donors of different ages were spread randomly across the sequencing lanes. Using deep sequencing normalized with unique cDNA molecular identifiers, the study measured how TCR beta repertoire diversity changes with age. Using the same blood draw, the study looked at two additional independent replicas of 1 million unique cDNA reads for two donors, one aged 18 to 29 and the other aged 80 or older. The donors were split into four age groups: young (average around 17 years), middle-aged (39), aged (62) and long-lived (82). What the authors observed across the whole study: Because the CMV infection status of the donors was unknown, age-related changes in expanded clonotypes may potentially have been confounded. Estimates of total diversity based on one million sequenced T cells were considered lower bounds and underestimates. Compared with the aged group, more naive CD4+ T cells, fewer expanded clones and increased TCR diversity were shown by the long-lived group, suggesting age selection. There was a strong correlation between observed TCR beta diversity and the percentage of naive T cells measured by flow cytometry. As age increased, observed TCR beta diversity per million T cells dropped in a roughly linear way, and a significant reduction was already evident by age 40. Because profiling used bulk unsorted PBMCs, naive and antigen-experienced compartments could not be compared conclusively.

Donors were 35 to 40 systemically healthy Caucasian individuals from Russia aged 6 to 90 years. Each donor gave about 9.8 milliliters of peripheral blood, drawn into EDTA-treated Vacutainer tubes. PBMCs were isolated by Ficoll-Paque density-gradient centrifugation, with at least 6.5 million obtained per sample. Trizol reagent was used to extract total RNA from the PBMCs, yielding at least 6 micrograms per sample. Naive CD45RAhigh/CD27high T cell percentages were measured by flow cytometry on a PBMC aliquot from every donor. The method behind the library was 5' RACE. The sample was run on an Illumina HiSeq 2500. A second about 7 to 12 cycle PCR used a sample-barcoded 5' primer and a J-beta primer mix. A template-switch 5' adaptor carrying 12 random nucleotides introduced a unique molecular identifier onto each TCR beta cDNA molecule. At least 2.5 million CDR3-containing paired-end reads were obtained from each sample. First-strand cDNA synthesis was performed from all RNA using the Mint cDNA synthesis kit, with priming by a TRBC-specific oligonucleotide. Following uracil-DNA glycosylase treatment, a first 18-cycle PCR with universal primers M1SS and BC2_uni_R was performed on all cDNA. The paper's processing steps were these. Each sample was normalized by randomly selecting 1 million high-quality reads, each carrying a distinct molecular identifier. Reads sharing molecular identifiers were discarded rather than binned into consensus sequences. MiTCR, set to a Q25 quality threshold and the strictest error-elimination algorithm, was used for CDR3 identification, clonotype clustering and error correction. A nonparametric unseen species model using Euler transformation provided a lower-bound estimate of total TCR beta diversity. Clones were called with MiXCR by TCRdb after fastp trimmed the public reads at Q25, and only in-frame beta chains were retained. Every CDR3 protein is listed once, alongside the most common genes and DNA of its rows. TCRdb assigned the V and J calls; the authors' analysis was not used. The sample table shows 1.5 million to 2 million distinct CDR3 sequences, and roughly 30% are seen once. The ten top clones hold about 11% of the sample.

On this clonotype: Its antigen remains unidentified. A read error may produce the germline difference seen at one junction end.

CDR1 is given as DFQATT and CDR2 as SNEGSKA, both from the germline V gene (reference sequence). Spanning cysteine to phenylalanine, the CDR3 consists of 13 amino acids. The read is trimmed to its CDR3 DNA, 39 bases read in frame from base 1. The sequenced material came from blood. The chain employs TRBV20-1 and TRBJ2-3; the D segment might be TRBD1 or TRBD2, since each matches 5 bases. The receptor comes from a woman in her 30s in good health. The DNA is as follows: TGCAGTGTCCGGGGACGGCCCACAGGTACGCAGTATTTT. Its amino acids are CSVRGRPTGTQYF.